The 9 T cell receptor beta chains below were found in one sample sequenced in a study of breast tumors, draining lymph nodes, adjacent tissues. A single record per CDR3 protein comes from TCRdb applying MiXCR to the multiplex PCR reads. The profile covers 270,000 or so distinct CDR3 sequences, with more than 30% appearing a single time and roughly 1.1% taken by the ten largest. Breast cancer patients provided tissue from their axillary draining lymph nodes. Sequenced sample: axillary lymph node tissue. All receptors come from a female donor with breast cancer. Some clones in this sample may be carry-over from other donors' samples.

Many counts were recorded for this clonotype. This chain joins TRBV9 and TRBJ2-7; TRBD1 aligns across 7 bases. Germline V gene data show CDR1 as SGDLS and CDR2 as YYNGEE. The CDR3 is 17 amino acids. V lost 0 bases to trimming and J lost 0 bases; unmatched junction nucleotides: 9. The CDR3 is CASSVVWDSPNSYEQYF. As DNA, the CDR3 is TGTGCCAGCAGCGTAGTATGGGACAGCCCAAACTCCTACGAGCAGTACTTC. Complete variable domain (other parts from reference TRBV9 and TRBJ2-7): DSGVTQTPKHLITATGQRVTLRCSPRSGDLSVYWYQQSLDQGLQFLIQYYNGEERAKGNILERFSAQQFPDLHSELNLSSLELGDSALYFCASSVVWDSPNSYEQYFGPGTRLTVT.

This clonotype showed up many times. This chain connects TRBV20-1 to TRBJ2-1; D is possibly TRBD2 (6 bases). Per the germline V gene, CDR1 is DFQATT and CDR2 is SNEGSKA (reference sequence). V was clipped by 3 bases and J by 7 bases, with 13 bases between them. CDR3 length: 13 amino acids. The DNA for the CDR3 is TGCAGTGCTAGGATGCTGGAGGGGAATGAGCAGTTCTTC. Translation: CSARMLEGNEQFF.

This clonotype showed up many times. V is TRBV7-2 and J is TRBJ1-3; D gene uncertain. The CDR3 contains 16 residues. Germline V gene data show CDR1 as SGHTA and CDR2 as FQGNSA. V was shortened by 1 base and J by 0 bases, with 10 bases between the two germline ends. CDR3 sequence (DNA): TGTGCCAGCAGCTTAGTTTCATTGAGCTCTGGAAACACCATATATTTT. It encodes CASSLVSLSSGNTIYF.

This clonotype was counted many times. The chain uses TRBV13 and TRBJ2-3, with D possibly being TRBD2 (6 bases). CDR1 and CDR2 from the germline V gene are PRHDT and FYEKMQ (reference sequence). V was clipped by 2 bases and J by 6 bases, with 15 bases between them. There are 15 residues in the CDR3. CDR3 nucleotide sequence: TGTGCCAGCAGCTTAAGGAGGAGGGAGGCCGATACGCAGTATTTT. Its translation: CASSLRRREADTQYF.

V gene TRBV10-3 combines with J gene TRBJ2-3; 9 bases match TRBD2. Trimming at V came to 6 bases and at J to 1 base, leaving 14 bases not matched to a gene. CDR1 is ENHRY and CDR2 is SYGVKD in the germline V gene. The length of the CDR3 is 18 residues. DNA of the CDR3: TGTGCCATCAGCGCCACGGATAGCGGGAGTGGGGGCACAGATACGCAGTATTTT. This translates into CAISATDSGSGGTDTQYF.

This clonotype was recorded many times. The chain recombines TRBV12-3 or TRBV12-4 with TRBJ2-5; possible D gene TRBD1, 5 bases. CDR3 length equals 17 residues. V was pared by 7 bases and J by 5 bases, with 26 bases between. This chain's CDR3 is CASTFSPARVDKETQYF. In nucleotides, the CDR3 is TGTGCCAGCACTTTTAGTCCCGCCAGGGTGGATAAGGAGACCCAGTACTTC.

This clonotype was counted many times. This chain links TRBV11-2 with TRBJ2-3; TRBD1 aligns across 8 bases. Germline trimming cut 3 bases from V and 5 bases from J; bases unmatched to any gene: 7. Germline V gene lookup returns CDR1 SGHAT and CDR2 FQNNGV. This CDR3 has 15 amino acids. The CDR3 DNA follows: TGTGCCAGCAGCTTTCTCGGACAGGGAGGAGATACGCAGTATTTT. Amino acid sequence: CASSFLGQGGDTQYF. Based on the CDR3 plus reference TRBV11-2 and TRBJ2-3, the full variable domain is EAGVAQSPRYKIIEKRQSVAFWCNPISGHATLYWYQQILGQGPKLLIQFQNNGVVDDSQLPKDRFSAERLKGVDSTLKIQPAKLEDSAVYLCASSFLGQGGDTQYFGPGTRLTVL.

This clonotype was seen a few times. DNA of the CDR3: TGTGCCAGTAGTCGTACAGGAGGGACTGAAGCTTTCTTT. It specifies CASSRTGGTEAFF. The chain combines TRBV19 with TRBJ1-1, with a weak D call TRBD1 (5 bases). There are 13 residues in the CDR3. V was clipped by 5 bases and J by 5 bases, with 12 bases between them. Germline CDR1 reads LNHDA; CDR2 reads SQIVND (reference sequence).

To note about this clonotype: A much more abundant neighbour one base away suggests this may be a read error. A read error is likely, as this CDR3 ends without the conserved phenylalanine or tryptophan. The chain links TRBV27 to TRBJ2-5; possibly TRBD1 or TRBD2 for D (5 bases each). CDR1 MNHEY and CDR2 SMNVEV come from the germline V gene (reference sequence). This CDR3 has 15 amino acids. V lost 4 bases and J 1 base, leaving 13 bases between the germline ends. The CDR3 sequence: CASSSRGRTQETQYS. The CDR3 DNA reads as TGTGCCAGCAGTTCCCGGGGACGGACCCAAGAGACCCAGTACTCC.